The TCR beta chain under discussion was sequenced for a study of cytomegalovirus exposure and HLA in healthy donors. Though nominally healthy at sampling, donors likely had unrecorded immune exposures. Study findings and constraints: V segments that were indistinguishable, TRBV6-2 and TRBV6-3 among them, were omitted from analysis.

In the PCR, 60 Vbeta and 13 Jbeta primers were used. Clones were read by immunoSEQ multiplex PCR, and TCRdb kept only the in-frame ones, dropping some. This sample carries roughly 200,000 clones, about 77% of them seen once, and the ten largest clones take about 3%. The CDR3 runs to 15 residues. Germline trimming cut 5 bases from V and 4 bases from J; bases unmatched to any gene: 6. Germline V lookup: CDR1 MNHEY, CDR2 SMNVEV (reference sequence). Worth noting for this clone: Its antigen is undetermined.

Sequenced: PBMCs. The chain uses TRBV27 and TRBJ2-5, with 11 positions matching TRBD1. The sequence derives from a female donor in good health and CMV-seronegative. The chain's CDR3 is CASSPTDRGRETQYF. As DNA, the CDR3 is TGTGCCAGCAGTCCTACGGACAGGGGGCGAGAGACCCAGTACTTC.